Listed below are T cell receptor beta chains from one sample, sequenced in a study of CD8+ T cells in alopecia areata. Profiled with immunoSEQ multiplex PCR; TCRdb holds only in-frame clones, not every one. The data hold 130,000 to 150,000 clones, with approximately 45% observed a single time. The sequenced sample consisted of CD4+ T cells sorted from blood. The receptors here all came from a human donor with alopecia areata. Both conserved end residues are part of each CDR3.

V gene,CDR3 length,CDR3 protein
TRBV28,14,CASNSVVRQETQYF
TRBV28,14,CASSVGTVDNIQYF
TRBV5-6,16,CASSAGGGGINNEQFF
TRBV29-1,10,CSVTGPGTTF
TRBV5-1,16,CASSLGGIVGQETQYF
TRBV4-1,13,CATEGGLTDTQYF
TRBV28,16,CASSLGRFLSGNTIYF
TRBV27,14,CASSWTGANTEAFF
TRBV18,15,CASSPGLAGENTQYF
TRBV7-3,14,CASSAITGTGELFF
TRBV28,15,CASSSVGQLNYGYTF
TRBV2,17,CASDLAPPGSTYNEQFF
TRBV15,15,CATSRNRLAGVSQYF
TRBV2,13,CASSETGIAEAFF